Listed below are T cell receptor beta chains from one sample, sequenced in a study of T cells in placental villitis. The assay was immunoSEQ multiplex PCR, and TCRdb's table has in-frame clones only and misses some. The sample shows roughly 2,100 clones, more than 70% of them seen only once. Sequenced sample: placental tissue containing maternal and fetal cells. These receptors all stem from a human patient with villitis of unknown etiology; the placental T cells may come from both mother and fetus. Both conserved end residues are part of each CDR3. A D gene is named only where the DNA matches it firmly. Clone size, where shown, is once, few, many, or a class for clones that have expanded.

TRBJ2-1,-,TRBD2,TRBV29-1,TGCAGCGTTGGCGGTCCCGGGGGGTGGCGGGAGTCGGCATTCTTC,CSVGGPGGWRESAFF
TRBJ2-1,few,TRBD2,TRBV6-1,TGTGCCAGCAGTGACCCTAGCGGGATTAACAATGAGCAGTTCTTC,CASSDPSGINNEQFF
TRBJ2-7,-,-,TRBV19,TGTGCCAGTAGTATAGCAGGGGGGACCTACGAGCAGTACTTC,CASSIAGGTYEQYF
TRBJ1-1,few,TRBD1,TRBV6-5,TGTGCCAGCACATTTCGAAAGGGGGCTTGGACTGAAGCTTTCTTT,CASTFRKGAWTEAFF
TRBJ2-3,-,-,TRBV10-3,TGTGCCATCAGTGCAGATACGCAGTATTTT,CAISADTQYF
TRBJ2-3,-,-,TRBV7-8,TGTGCCAGCAGCCGGGACGGGAACCCAGATACGCAGTATTTT,CASSRDGNPDTQYF
TRBJ2-3,-,-,TRBV7-9,TGTGCCAGCAGCTTAGCAGTAGGCACAGATACGCAGTATTTT,CASSLAVGTDTQYF
TRBJ1-1,-,-,TRBV5-4,TGTGCCAGCACCGCGGGGGCCAACACTGAAGCTTTCTTT,CASTAGANTEAFF
TRBJ2-7,-,TRBD1,TRBV5-5,TGTGCCAGCAGCGCCGAGGGACAGGGTTTAGGGCAGTACTTC,CASSAEGQGLGQYF
TRBJ2-7,once,-,TRBV28,TGTACCAGCCGAAGGAACGACGAGCAGTACTTC,CTSRRNDEQYF
TRBJ2-2,-,TRBD1,TRBV6-5,TGTGCCAGCAGGACAGGGGACACCGGGGAGCTGTTTTTT,CASRTGDTGELFF
TRBJ2-7,-,-,TRBV7-3,TGTGCCAGCAGCTTAGGGAGTAGCTCCGAGCAGTACTTC,CASSLGSSSEQYF
TRBJ2-1,-,-,TRBV3-1/TRBV3-2,TGTGCCAGCGCCGTCATAGAGTTCTTC,CASAVIEFF
TRBJ1-5,-,TRBD1,TRBV6-8,TGTGCCAGCCACCCAGGGGGCTACAATCAGCCCCAGCATTTT,CASHPGGYNQPQHF
TRBJ2-2,-,TRBD2,TRBV6-5,TGTGCCAGCCGGACGGGAGGGGACACCGGGGAGCTGTTTTTT,CASRTGGDTGELFF
TRBJ2-1,-,TRBD2,TRBV7-8,TGTGCCAGCAGCTTAGGAAGCGGGAGAACGGGAGAGCAGTTCTTC,CASSLGSGRTGEQFF
TRBJ1-5,-,TRBD1,TRBV6-5,TGTGCCAGCAGTTTTGGGACAGGGGGCAATCAGCCCCAGCATTTT,CASSFGTGGNQPQHF
TRBJ2-2,-,-,TRBV7-3,TGTGCCAGCAGCTTAACCCCTGGGGACATGAACACCGGGGAGCTGTTTTTT,CASSLTPGDMNTGELFF
TRBJ2-1,-,TRBD2,TRBV7-9,TGTGCCAGCAGCTTAGGCGGGAGGCCCCACAATGAGCAGTTCTTC,CASSLGGRPHNEQFF
TRBJ2-1,-,-,TRBV10-2,TGCGCCAGCAGTGAGGGGGGGCGGCCCTCCTACAATGAGCAGTTCTTC,CASSEGGRPSYNEQFF
TRBJ2-7,-,-,TRBV18,TGTGCCAGCTCACCAGGAGTCGGAAACGAGCAGTACTTC,CASSPGVGNEQYF
TRBJ1-1,-,-,TRBV2,TGTGCCAGCAGTGAGTACCGAGAAGTGGCTTTCTTT,CASSEYREVAFF
TRBJ2-7,-,TRBD1,TRBV19,TGTGCCAGTAGTATCGGGACAGGGCTATACGAGCAGTACTTC,CASSIGTGLYEQYF
TRBJ1-3,-,-,TRBV9,TGTGCCAGCAGCGTCTCTAGGGGCTCTGGAAACACCATATATTTT,CASSVSRGSGNTIYF
TRBJ1-4,once,TRBD1,TRBV19,TGTGCCAGTAGTCCCTCAAGGGACAGGGGTAATGAAAAACTGTTTTTT,CASSPSRDRGNEKLFF
TRBJ2-2,-,-,TRBV6-4,TGTGCCAGCAGTGACTCCCCCGGAGCCGGGGAGCTGTTTTTT,CASSDSPGAGELFF
TRBJ2-3,-,-,TRBV27,TGTGCCAGCAGTCTCCAACTCCGACTTGGTACAGATACGCAGTATTTT,CASSLQLRLGTDTQYF
TRBJ1-6,-,-,TRBV3-1/TRBV3-2,TGTGCCAGCAGCAGCCGGAGCTCACCCCTCCACTTT,CASSSRSSPLHF
TRBJ1-4,-,-,TRBV15,TGTGCCACCAGCCTCGTGCTTGGCGGAATAGATGAAAAACTGTTTTTT,CATSLVLGGIDEKLFF
TRBJ1-5,once,-,TRBV19,TGTGCCAGTAGTTGGGGAGGCCTTAATCAGCCCCAGCATTTT,CASSWGGLNQPQHF
TRBJ2-7,-,-,TRBV7-9,TGTGCCAGCACCCACCATGCGGGGCACTACGAGCAGTACTTC,CASTHHAGHYEQYF
TRBJ1-5,-,-,TRBV28,TGTGCCAGCAGTCCTCCCAGGGGCTGGCAGCCCCAGCATTTT,CASSPPRGWQPQHF
TRBJ1-2,-,TRBD1,TRBV27,TGTGCCAGCAACCCTACCGGGACAGGGAACGGCTACACCTTC,CASNPTGTGNGYTF
TRBJ2-7,-,TRBD2,TRBV2,TGTGCCAGCAAACTAGCGGTCTCCTACGAGCAGTACTTC,CASKLAVSYEQYF
TRBJ1-1,-,-,TRBV10-3,TGTGCCATCAGTGACCGGGGGTTGGCGGGTGCTGAAGCTTTCTTT,CAISDRGLAGAEAFF
TRBJ1-2,-,-,TRBV5-1,TGCGCCAGCAGTTTGAGGGTTAACTATGGCTACACCTTC,CASSLRVNYGYTF
TRBJ2-3,few,TRBD2,TRBV9,TGTGCCAGCAGCGTAATGGGACTAGCGTCAGATACGCAGTATTTT,CASSVMGLASDTQYF
TRBJ2-2,few,-,TRBV29-1,TGCAGCGTTGGGCTGACGGGAGCCGGGGAGCTGTTTTTT,CSVGLTGAGELFF
TRBJ2-4,-,-,TRBV6-5,TGTGCCAGCAGCTGGGACGGCCTGCAGTACTTC,CASSWDGLQYF
TRBJ2-3,-,-,TRBV11-3,TGTGCCAGCACCCTTTGTACGCAGTATTTT,CASTLCTQYF